This TCR beta chain was captured in a study of shared clonotypes between healthy human individuals. Germline V gene sequence: CDR1 LNHDA, CDR2 SQIVND (reference sequence). The CDR3 covers 14 residues. Losses at the gene ends were 3 bases for V and 1 base for J; bases not matched to a gene: 2. Sequencing was performed with immunoSEQ multiplex PCR; in TCRdb, only in-frame clones are kept and a portion is missing. This sample has about 1 million clones, with 60% to 80% found just once. With regard to this clone: As yet, its antigen is unknown.

Findings of the study overall: Relative to their counterparts shared across all four donors, non-shared clonotypes exhibited diminished generation probabilities.

The clonotype originates from a man younger than 30 in good health. The chain links TRBV19 to TRBJ2-5; 7 positions match TRBD1. Sequencing input: memory CD4+ T cells sorted from blood. Subset described: CD45RA-negative fraction. The CDR3 DNA is TGTGCCAGTAGTATCCGGGACAGCCAAGAGACCCAGTACTTC. Its translation: CASSIRDSQETQYF.